This entry lists 3 T cell receptor beta chains sequenced from one sample in a study of technical replicates of blood from a few donors. The repertoire was sequenced with immunoSEQ multiplex PCR; TCRdb's copy has only in-frame clones and lacks some. The sample consists of tens of thousands of clones, 90% to 96% of them appearing once. Sequencing was performed on T cells isolated from PBMCs. Receptors originate from a human donor in good health.

The chain employs TRBV5-1 and TRBJ2-4; TRBD2 is a possible D gene (5 bases). Germline CDR1 SGHRS, CDR2 YFSETQ. V lost 0 bases and J 7 bases, leaving 11 bases between the germline ends. The CDR3 is made up of 14 amino acids. The CDR3 coding sequence is TGCGCCAGCAGCTTGGACGGGGAAGGGAACATTCAGTACTTC. Its translation: CASSLDGEGNIQYF.

The gene calls are TRBV9 and TRBJ2-7, with D possibly TRBD1 on 7 matching bases. CDR3 length: 16 residues. Looked up from germline, CDR1 is SGDLS and CDR2 is YYNGEE. V lost 3 bases to trimming and J lost 2 bases, with 18 bases between them. CDR3 coding DNA: TGTGCCAGCAGCGCCGGACAGGAGGGAAGACCCTACGAGCAGTACTTC. Translated: CASSAGQEGRPYEQYF.

The chain joins TRBV6-5 to TRBJ2-1; 14 nucleotides align to TRBD2. Germline CDR1 and CDR2: MNHEY and SVGAGI. There are 15 residues in the CDR3. With V trimmed by 5 bases and J by 7 bases, 4 bases remained unmatched. CDR3 bases: TGTGCCAGCAGTCGGACTAGCGGGGGGATAAATGAGCAGTTCTTC. It translates to CASSRTSGGINEQFF.